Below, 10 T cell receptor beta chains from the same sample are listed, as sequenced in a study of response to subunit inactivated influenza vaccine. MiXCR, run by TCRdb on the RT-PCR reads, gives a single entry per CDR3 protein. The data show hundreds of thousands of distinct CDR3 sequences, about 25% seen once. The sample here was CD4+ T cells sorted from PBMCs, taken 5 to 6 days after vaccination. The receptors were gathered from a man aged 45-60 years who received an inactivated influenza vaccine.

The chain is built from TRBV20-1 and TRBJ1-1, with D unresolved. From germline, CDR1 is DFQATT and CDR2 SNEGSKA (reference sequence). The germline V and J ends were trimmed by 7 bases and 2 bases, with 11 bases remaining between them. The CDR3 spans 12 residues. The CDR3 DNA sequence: TGCAGTGTTAAACACCCAAACACTGAAGCTTTCTTT. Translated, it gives CSVKHPNTEAFF.

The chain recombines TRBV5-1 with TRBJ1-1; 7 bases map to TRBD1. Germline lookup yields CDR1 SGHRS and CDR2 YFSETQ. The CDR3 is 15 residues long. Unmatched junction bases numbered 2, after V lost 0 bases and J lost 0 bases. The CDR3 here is CASSLGDRLNTEAFF. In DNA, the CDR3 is TGCGCCAGCAGCTTGGGGGACAGACTGAACACTGAAGCTTTCTTT.

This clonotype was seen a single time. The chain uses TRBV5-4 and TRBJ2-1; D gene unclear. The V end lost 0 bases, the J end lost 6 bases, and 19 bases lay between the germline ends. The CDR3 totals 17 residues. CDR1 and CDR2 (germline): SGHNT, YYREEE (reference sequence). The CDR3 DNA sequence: TGTGCCAGCAGCTTGGGTCTGGCAGCCAGCTATGGCAATGAGCAGTTCTTC. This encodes CASSLGLAASYGNEQFF. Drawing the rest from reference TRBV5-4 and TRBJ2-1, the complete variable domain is ETGVTQSPTHLIKTRGQQVTLRCSSQSGHNTVSWYQQALGQGPQFIFQYYREEENGRGNFPPRFSGLQFPNYSSELNVNALELDDSALYLCASSLGLAASYGNEQFFGPGTRLTVL.

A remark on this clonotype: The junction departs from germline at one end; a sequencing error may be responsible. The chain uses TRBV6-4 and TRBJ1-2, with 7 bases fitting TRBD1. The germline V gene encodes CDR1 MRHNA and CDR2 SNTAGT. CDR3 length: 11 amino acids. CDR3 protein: CASSDEGQTPF. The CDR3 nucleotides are TGTGCCAGCAGTGACGAGGGACAGACCCCCTTC.

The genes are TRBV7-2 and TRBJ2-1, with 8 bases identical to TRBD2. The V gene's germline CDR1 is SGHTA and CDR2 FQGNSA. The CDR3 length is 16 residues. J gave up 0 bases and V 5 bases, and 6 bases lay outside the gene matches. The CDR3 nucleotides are TGTGCCAGCAGCCGGGCCGGGACTAGCTCCTACAATGAGCAGTTCTTC. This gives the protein CASSRAGTSSYNEQFF.

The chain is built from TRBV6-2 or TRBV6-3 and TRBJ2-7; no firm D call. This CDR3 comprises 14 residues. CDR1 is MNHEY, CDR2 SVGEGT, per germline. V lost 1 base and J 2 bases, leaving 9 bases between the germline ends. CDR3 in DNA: TGTGCCAGCAGTTACTACGGCGCGCCCTACGAGCAGTACTTC. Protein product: CASSYYGAPYEQYF.

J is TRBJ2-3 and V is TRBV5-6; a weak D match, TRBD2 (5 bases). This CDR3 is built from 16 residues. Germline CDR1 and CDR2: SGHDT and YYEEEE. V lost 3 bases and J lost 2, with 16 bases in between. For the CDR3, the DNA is TGTGCCAGCAGCTGGGGTCCTATCGGGGACACAGATACGCAGTATTTT. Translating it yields CASSWGPIGDTDTQYF.

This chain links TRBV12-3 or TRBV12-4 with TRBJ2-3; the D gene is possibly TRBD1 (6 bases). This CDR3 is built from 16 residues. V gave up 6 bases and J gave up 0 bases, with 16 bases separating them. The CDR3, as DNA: TGTGCCAGCAGCCAAACCGGGACAACTAGCACAGATACGCAGTATTTT. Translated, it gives CASSQTGTTSTDTQYF.

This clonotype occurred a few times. CDR3 residues: CASSPTPGRGQETQYF. CDR3 nucleotides: TGTGCCAGCAGTCCAACCCCGGGCAGGGGACAAGAGACCCAGTACTTC. V gene TRBV28 combines with J gene TRBJ2-5, with D possibly being TRBD1 (6 bases). Trimming removed 5 bases at V and 2 bases at J, with 18 bases between. The germline V gene encodes CDR1 MDHEN and CDR2 SYDVKM. CDR3 length equals 16 residues.

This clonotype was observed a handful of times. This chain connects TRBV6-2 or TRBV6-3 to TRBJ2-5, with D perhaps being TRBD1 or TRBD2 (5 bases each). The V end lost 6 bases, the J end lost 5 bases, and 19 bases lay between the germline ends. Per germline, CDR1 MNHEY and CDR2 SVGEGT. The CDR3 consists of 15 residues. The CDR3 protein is CASSTRDVVWETQYF. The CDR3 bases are TGTGCCAGCAGCACCCGGGACGTTGTGTGGGAGACCCAGTACTTC.